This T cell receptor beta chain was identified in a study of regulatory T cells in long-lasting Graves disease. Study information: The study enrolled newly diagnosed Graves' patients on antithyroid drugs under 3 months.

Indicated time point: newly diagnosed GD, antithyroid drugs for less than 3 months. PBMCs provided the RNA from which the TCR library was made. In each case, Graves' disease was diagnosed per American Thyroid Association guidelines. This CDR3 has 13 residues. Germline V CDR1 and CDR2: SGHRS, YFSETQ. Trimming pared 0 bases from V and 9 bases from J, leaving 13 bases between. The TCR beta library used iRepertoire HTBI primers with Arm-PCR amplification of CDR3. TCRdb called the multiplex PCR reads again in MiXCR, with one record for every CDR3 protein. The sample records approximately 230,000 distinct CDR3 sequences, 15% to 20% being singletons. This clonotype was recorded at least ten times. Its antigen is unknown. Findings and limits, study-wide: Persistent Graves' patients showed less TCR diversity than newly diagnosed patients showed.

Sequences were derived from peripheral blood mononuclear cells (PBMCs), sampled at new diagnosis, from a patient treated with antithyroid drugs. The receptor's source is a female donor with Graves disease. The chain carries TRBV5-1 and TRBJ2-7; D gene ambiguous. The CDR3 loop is CASSLEQESVQYF. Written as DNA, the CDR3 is TGCGCCAGCAGCTTGGAGCAAGAGTCCGTGCAGTACTTC.